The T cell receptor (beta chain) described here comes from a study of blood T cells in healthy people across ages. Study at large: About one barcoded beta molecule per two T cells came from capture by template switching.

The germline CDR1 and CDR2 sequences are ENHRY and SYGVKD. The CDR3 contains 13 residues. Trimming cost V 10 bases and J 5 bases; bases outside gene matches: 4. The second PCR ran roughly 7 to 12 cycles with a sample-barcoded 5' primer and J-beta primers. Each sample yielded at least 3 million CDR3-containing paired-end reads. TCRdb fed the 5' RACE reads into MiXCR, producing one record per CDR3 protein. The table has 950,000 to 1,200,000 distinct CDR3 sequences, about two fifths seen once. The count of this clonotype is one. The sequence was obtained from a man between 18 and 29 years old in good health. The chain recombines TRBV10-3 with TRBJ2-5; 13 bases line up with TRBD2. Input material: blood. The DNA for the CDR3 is TGTGCCACCGGGACTAGCGGGGCCGAGACCCAGTACTTC. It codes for CATGTSGAETQYF.